The following is a T cell receptor beta chain sequence with its context. Its specificity is unknown. Other DNA sequences of this sample code for an identical CDR3. The sample belongs to a study of shared clonotypes between healthy human individuals. The overall study: Three CD4 naive, three CD4 memory, two CD8 naive and one CD8 memory plate were used per donor.

CD45RO negativity and positive selection for CCR7 defined naive CD8 cells, a population that excluded terminally differentiated effector memory CD45RA+ cells. Healthy HIV-negative adults without recent acute infections or vaccinations served as donors. TCRdb's table, derived via immunoSEQ multiplex PCR, lists solely in-frame clones and lacks some. The sample holds 2 million to 2.5 million clones, about 92% seen once. V was clipped by 2 bases and J by 6 bases, with 9 bases between them. The CDR3 contains 13 residues. From germline, CDR1 is SNHLY and CDR2 FYNNEI. General study findings and limits: Against clonotypes common to all four donors, non-shared ones had lower generation probabilities. With several donors compared, 4% to 5.5% of naive CD4 clonotypes were shared.

Sequencing used naive CD8+ T cells from PBMCs. This sequence originates from a man between 18 and 29 years old in good health. Some clones in this sample may be carry-over from other donors' samples. This rearrangement joins TRBV2 to TRBJ2-3; D is ambiguous. The CDR3 is CASSEWGRDTQYF. For the CDR3, the DNA is TGTGCCAGCAGTGAATGGGGTAGGGATACGCAGTATTTT.